The rows below give T cell receptor beta chains drawn from one sample of a study of OX40 agonist ivuxolimab in advanced cancers. Assay used: immunoSEQ multiplex PCR; TCRdb lists only in-frame clones, some missing. The sample contains about 70,000 clones, 88% of which appear only once. This material consisted of CD4+ or CD8+ T cells sorted from blood, taken in a trial of the OX40 agonist ivuxolimab. All receptors come from an adult with an advanced solid tumor such as melanoma, head and neck, liver or kidney cancer. The CDR3 runs from the conserved cysteine through the conserved F or W. Each record gives: clone size, V gene, D gene, J gene, CDR3 DNA, CDR3 protein. A D gene is named only where the DNA matches it firmly. For some rows the clone size is stated as once, few or many, or as a class when expanded; others skip it.

clone_size: once
v_call: TRBV27
d_call: NA
j_call: TRBJ2-7
cdr3_nt: TGTGCCAGCAGTTTATCGGGGGCGCATCCATACGAGCAGTACTTC
cdr3_aa: CASSLSGAHPYEQYF

clone_size: NA
v_call: TRBV28
d_call: NA
j_call: TRBJ1-3
cdr3_nt: TGTGCCAGCAGCCCCGTACTCAGCTCTGGAAACACCATATATTTT
cdr3_aa: CASSPVLSSGNTIYF

clone_size: NA
v_call: TRBV2
d_call: TRBD2
j_call: TRBJ2-3
cdr3_nt: TGTGCCAGCAGCAAGGAAGGACTAGCGGGGGATACGCAGTATTTT
cdr3_aa: CASSKEGLAGDTQYF

clone_size: NA
v_call: TRBV19
d_call: NA
j_call: TRBJ2-1
cdr3_nt: TGTGCCAGTAGCCCAACAGGGACGAATGAGCAGTTCTTC
cdr3_aa: CASSPTGTNEQFF

clone_size: NA
v_call: TRBV6-5
d_call: NA
j_call: TRBJ1-1
cdr3_nt: TGTGCCAGCAGTTCATTGAGCCAGCTCGAAGCTTTCTTT
cdr3_aa: CASSSLSQLEAFF

clone_size: NA
v_call: TRBV4-2
d_call: TRBD2
j_call: TRBJ2-2
cdr3_nt: TGTGCCAGCAGCCAAGATAGGGGACTAGATAGCACCGGGGAGCTGTTTTTT
cdr3_aa: CASSQDRGLDSTGELFF

clone_size: NA
v_call: TRBV5-1
d_call: NA
j_call: TRBJ2-5
cdr3_nt: TGCGCCAGCAGCTTGGGGGTGGGGTACCAAGAGACCCAGTACTTC
cdr3_aa: CASSLGVGYQETQYF

clone_size: NA
v_call: TRBV5-4
d_call: NA
j_call: TRBJ1-1
cdr3_nt: TGTGCCAGCAGCCGAACAACAGCCAACACTGAAGCTTTCTTT
cdr3_aa: CASSRTTANTEAFF

clone_size: NA
v_call: TRBV2
d_call: NA
j_call: TRBJ2-5
cdr3_nt: TGTGCCAGCAGTGACCGATCGGGGACCCAGTACTTC
cdr3_aa: CASSDRSGTQYF

clone_size: NA
v_call: TRBV12-5
d_call: TRBD2
j_call: TRBJ2-3
cdr3_nt: TGTGCTAGTGGTTTGGTACTGGGTAGCGGGTCCACAGATACGCAGTATTTT
cdr3_aa: CASGLVLGSGSTDTQYF

clone_size: NA
v_call: TRBV6-6
d_call: NA
j_call: TRBJ2-7
cdr3_nt: TGTGCCAGCATGGGGGAGTACGAGCAGTACTTC
cdr3_aa: CASMGEYEQYF

clone_size: NA
v_call: TRBV7-9
d_call: TRBD1
j_call: TRBJ1-2
cdr3_nt: TGTGCCAGCAGCCCCGAGGGACAGGGGGGCTATGGCTACACCTTC
cdr3_aa: CASSPEGQGGYGYTF

clone_size: NA
v_call: TRBV7-6
d_call: NA
j_call: TRBJ1-5
cdr3_nt: TGTGCCAGCAGCTTAGGGTCGGGGGGTGACGGCCAGCCCCAGCATTTT
cdr3_aa: CASSLGSGGDGQPQHF

clone_size: NA
v_call: TRBV30
d_call: NA
j_call: TRBJ2-1
cdr3_nt: TGTGCCTGGAGTGTACAGAGCTCCTACAATGAGCAGTTCTTC
cdr3_aa: CAWSVQSSYNEQFF

clone_size: NA
v_call: TRBV28
d_call: NA
j_call: TRBJ1-6
cdr3_nt: TGTGCCAGCAGTCCGGGGACCTTCTATAATTCACCCCTCCACTTT
cdr3_aa: CASSPGTFYNSPLHF

clone_size: NA
v_call: TRBV15
d_call: TRBD1
j_call: TRBJ2-2
cdr3_nt: TGTGCCACCAGCAGTCCCCGGACAGGCTTTTTCCCCGGGGAGCTGTTTTTT
cdr3_aa: CATSSPRTGFFPGELFF

clone_size: once
v_call: TRBV7-2
d_call: TRBD2
j_call: TRBJ2-7
cdr3_nt: TGTGCCAGCAGTCCGAGGGGACTAGCGGCCTACGAGCAGTACTTC
cdr3_aa: CASSPRGLAAYEQYF

clone_size: NA
v_call: TRBV7-9
d_call: NA
j_call: TRBJ1-2
cdr3_nt: TGTGCCAGCAGCCAAGATTTGGAGGGTATCTATGGCTACACCTTC
cdr3_aa: CASSQDLEGIYGYTF

clone_size: NA
v_call: TRBV27
d_call: NA
j_call: TRBJ1-4
cdr3_nt: TGTGCCAGCAGTTCCATCAACGGGGGCACTAATGAAAAACTGTTTTTT
cdr3_aa: CASSSINGGTNEKLFF

clone_size: once
v_call: TRBV28
d_call: NA
j_call: TRBJ1-2
cdr3_nt: TGTGCCAGCAGTCACATGGGCCAAGAGAACTATGGCTACACCTTC
cdr3_aa: CASSHMGQENYGYTF

clone_size: NA
v_call: TRBV5-8
d_call: TRBD2
j_call: TRBJ2-1
cdr3_nt: TGTGCCAGCAGCTTCCAGCGGGGGGACTACAATGAGCAGTTCTTC
cdr3_aa: CASSFQRGDYNEQFF

clone_size: NA
v_call: TRBV7-8
d_call: TRBD1
j_call: TRBJ2-4
cdr3_nt: TGTGCCAGCAGCCTAGCCCCGGGACAGGGTTTGTCCAAAAACATTCAGTACTTC
cdr3_aa: CASSLAPGQGLSKNIQYF